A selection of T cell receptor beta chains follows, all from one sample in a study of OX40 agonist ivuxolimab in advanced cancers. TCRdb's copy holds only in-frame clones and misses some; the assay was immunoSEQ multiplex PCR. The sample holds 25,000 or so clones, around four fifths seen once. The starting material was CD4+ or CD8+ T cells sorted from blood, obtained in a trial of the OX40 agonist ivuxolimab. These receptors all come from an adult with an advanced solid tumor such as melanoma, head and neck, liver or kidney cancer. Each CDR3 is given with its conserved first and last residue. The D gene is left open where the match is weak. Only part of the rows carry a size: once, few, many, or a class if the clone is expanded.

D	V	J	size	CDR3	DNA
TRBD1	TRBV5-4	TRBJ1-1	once	CASSPRTGTPEAFF	TGTGCCAGCAGCCCCCGGACAGGGACCCCTGAAGCTTTCTTT
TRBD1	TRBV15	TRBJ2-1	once	CATSRGGTGKGEQFF	TGTGCCACCAGCAGAGGGGGGACAGGGAAGGGTGAGCAGTTCTTC
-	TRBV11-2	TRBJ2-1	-	CASSREDYSYNEQFF	TGTGCCAGCAGCCGTGAGGACTACTCCTACAATGAGCAGTTCTTC
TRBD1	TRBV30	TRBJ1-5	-	CAWAGQGASNQPQHF	TGTGCCTGGGCTGGACAGGGGGCCAGCAATCAGCCCCAGCATTTT
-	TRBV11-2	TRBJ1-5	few	CASSLGQSQPQHF	TGTGCCAGCAGCTTAGGCCAGTCTCAGCCCCAGCATTTT
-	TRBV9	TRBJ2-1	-	CASSASPPIAGYNEQFF	TGTGCCAGCAGCGCATCCCCCCCCATTGCGGGGTACAATGAGCAGTTCTTC
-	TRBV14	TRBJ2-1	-	CASSRRQPQFDEQFF	TGTGCCAGCAGCCGACGACAGCCACAGTTCGATGAGCAGTTCTTC
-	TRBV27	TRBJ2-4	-	CASRRPGPRNIQYF	TGTGCCAGCAGACGACCGGGACCCAGAAACATTCAGTACTTC
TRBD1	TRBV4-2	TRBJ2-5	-	CASSQDWQGVGTQYF	TGTGCCAGCAGCCAAGACTGGCAGGGGGTAGGAACCCAGTACTTC
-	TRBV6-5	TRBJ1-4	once	CASSKRWTDNEKLFF	TGTGCCAGCAGCAAAAGGTGGACGGATAATGAAAAACTGTTTTTT
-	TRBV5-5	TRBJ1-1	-	CASSWGVNTEAFF	TGTGCCAGCAGCTGGGGAGTGAACACTGAAGCTTTCTTT
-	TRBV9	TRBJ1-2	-	CASSPSTGSYGYTF	TGTGCCAGCAGCCCCTCCACAGGGAGCTATGGCTACACCTTC
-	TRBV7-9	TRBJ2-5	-	CASSTDSRLVDF	TGTGCCAGCAGCACGGACTCCCGGTTGGTAGACTTC
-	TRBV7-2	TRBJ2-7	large	CASSLRLVEQYF	TGTGCCAGCAGCCTCAGACTAGTCGAGCAGTACTTC